These T cell receptor beta chains were read from a single sample in a study of cytomegalovirus exposure and HLA in healthy donors. The data were produced by immunoSEQ multiplex PCR, yet TCRdb's version contains in-frame clones alone and is incomplete. The sample yields approximately 54,000 clones, under 90% seen once. Sample: PBMCs. Receptor source: a woman aged 18-29 years in good health and CMV-seronegative. Both conserved end residues are part of each CDR3. Each record gives: V gene, D gene, clone size, CDR3 length, J gene, CDR3 DNA, CDR3 protein. A D gene is named only where the DNA matches it firmly. The listing skips clone size in some rows; elsewhere it reads once, few, many or a size class.

TRBV29-1	NA	NA	11	TRBJ2-4	TGCAGCGTAGATGCCAAAAACAGTCAGTACTTC	CSVDAKNSQYF
TRBV29-1	NA	NA	15	TRBJ2-1	TGCAGCGTCCCATTCCGCGGCAGCTCCTACAATGAGCAGTTCTTC	CSVPFRGSSYNEQFF
TRBV28	TRBD1	NA	17	TRBJ2-6	TGTGCCAGCAGGATCACAGGGGTCACCTCTGGGGCCAACGTCCTGACTTTC	CASRITGVTSGANVLTF
TRBV2	TRBD2	NA	14	TRBJ2-2	TGTGCCAGCAGGAGACTAGCGGCCACCGGGGAGCTGTTTTTT	CASRRLAATGELFF
TRBV28	TRBD2	NA	15	TRBJ2-7	TGTGCCAGCAGTTTTCCCGCTAGCGGCCCCTACGAGCAGTACTTC	CASSFPASGPYEQYF
TRBV19	NA	NA	14	TRBJ1-6	TGTGCCAGTAGTCCCGACAGTAGGAATTCACCCCTCCACTTT	CASSPDSRNSPLHF
TRBV29-1	NA	NA	12	TRBJ1-1	TGCAGCGTTCAGGTAGGGGACACTGAAGCTTTCTTT	CSVQVGDTEAFF
TRBV11-1	NA	NA	14	TRBJ2-3	TGTGCCAGCAACCCCGGCAGGGAGGCAGATACGCAGTATTTT	CASNPGREADTQYF
TRBV27	TRBD2	once	16	TRBJ2-1	TGTGCCAGCAGCTATACCGGGGCTAGCGGGGCCAATGAGCAGTTCTTC	CASSYTGASGANEQFF
TRBV28	TRBD1	NA	14	TRBJ1-1	TGTGCCAGCACCCAAGGGACAGGTGGAACTGAAGCTTTCTTT	CASTQGTGGTEAFF
TRBV4-1	TRBD2	NA	19	TRBJ2-2	TGCGCCAGCAGCCATCCCCTTACTAGCGGGAGGGCCAGGACCGGGGAGCTGTTTTTT	CASSHPLTSGRARTGELFF
TRBV4-1	TRBD1	NA	15	TRBJ1-1	TGCGCCAGCAGCCAAGCAGGGACAGGGATCACTGAAGCTTTCTTT	CASSQAGTGITEAFF
TRBV19	NA	NA	14	TRBJ1-1	TGTGCCAGTAGCGGACAGCCCATGAACACTGAAGCTTTCTTT	CASSGQPMNTEAFF
TRBV14	TRBD2	once	15	TRBJ2-3	TGTGCCAGCAGCTCAGGGAGCGGGAGGACAGATACGCAGTATTTT	CASSSGSGRTDTQYF
TRBV7-9	NA	NA	13	TRBJ2-1	TGTGCCAGCAGCCCCCGGACTGGGGATGAGCAGTTCTTC	CASSPRTGDEQFF
TRBV5-5	TRBD1	once	16	TRBJ1-3	TGTGCCAGCAGCTCCGGACAGGGGAAAGCTGGAAACACCATATATTTT	CASSSGQGKAGNTIYF
TRBV6-1	TRBD1	NA	14	TRBJ2-7	TGTGCCAGCAGTAAGGACAGGGGGACCTACGAGCAGTACTTC	CASSKDRGTYEQYF
TRBV7-2	TRBD2	NA	16	TRBJ2-5	TGTGCCAGCACACCCAATAGCGGGATTTTGCAAGAGACCCAGTACTTC	CASTPNSGILQETQYF
TRBV7-2	NA	once	13	TRBJ1-1	TGTGCCAGCAGCTCTCAGGAGAACACTGAAGCTTTCTTT	CASSSQENTEAFF
TRBV19	TRBD1	NA	14	TRBJ1-1	TGTGCCAGTAGTTGGGACAGGGGGGAGACTGAAGCTTTCTTT	CASSWDRGETEAFF
TRBV6-1	NA	NA	14	TRBJ2-7	TGTGCCAGCAGGATCCGACAGGAGTACTACGAGCAGTACTTC	CASRIRQEYYEQYF
TRBV15	NA	NA	14	TRBJ1-4	TGTGCCACCAGCAGACCGGGGGTAGGAGAAAAACTGTTTTTT	CATSRPGVGEKLFF
TRBV30	NA	NA	12	TRBJ1-5	TGTGCCTGGAGTGTGGGGAGGCAGCCCCAGCATTTT	CAWSVGRQPQHF
TRBV19	TRBD1	NA	13	TRBJ2-7	TGTGCCAGCGCCGGGACAGGGGCTATCGAGCAGTACTTC	CASAGTGAIEQYF
TRBV5-4	TRBD1	NA	13	TRBJ2-4	TGTGCCAGCAGTCTGGACAGGGGCCACAGTCAGTACTTC	CASSLDRGHSQYF
TRBV19	NA	NA	12	TRBJ2-2	TGTGCCAGTAAAACAGGGACCGGGGAGCTGTTTTTT	CASKTGTGELFF
TRBV18	NA	NA	15	TRBJ2-2	TGTGCCAGCTCACCACTAGCGGAGAACACCGGGGAGCTGTTTTTT	CASSPLAENTGELFF
TRBV6-1	TRBD1	NA	15	TRBJ2-6	TGTGCCAGCACCGGACAGGGTTCTGGGGCCAACGTCCTGACTTTC	CASTGQGSGANVLTF
TRBV6-1	NA	NA	11	TRBJ2-3	TGTGCCAGCTCCCTTGCAGATACGCAGTATTTT	CASSLADTQYF